This T cell receptor beta chain was obtained from a study of blood T cell repertoires in COVID-19. This clone was found a few times. TCRdb keeps only in-frame clones here, not all; method: immunoSEQ multiplex PCR. The table lists approximately 29,000 clones, about two thirds of them singletons, with more than 20% in the top ten. Germline CDR1 reads MNHNY; CDR2 reads SVGAGI (reference sequence). The CDR3 is 16 residues long. Trimming removed 2 bases from V and 5 bases from J, with 16 bases in between. Sequenced input: peripheral blood. This chain uses TRBV6-6 with TRBJ1-3; D is undetermined. This receptor was taken from a boy aged 2-9 years with active or convalescent COVID-19. The CDR3 spells CASSYQRLSERNTIYF. The CDR3 bases are TGTGCCAGCAGTTACCAAAGACTCTCTGAAAGAAACACCATATATTTT.